Sequencing of this T cell receptor beta chain was carried out in a study of early T cells in non-severe SARS-CoV-2 infection. This clonotype was detected ten times or more. The CDR3 covers 13 residues. CDR1 is DFQATT and CDR2 is SNEGSKA in the germline V gene (reference sequence). V was clipped by 2 bases and J by 3 bases; unmatched bases: 0. Via MiXCR, TCRdb re-called the 5' RACE reads, giving one row per CDR3 protein. The sample gives about 29,000 distinct CDR3 sequences, approximately 5.4% of which show up once; 11% is in the top ten. The rearrangement joins TRBV20-1 to TRBJ2-4; 8 nucleotides line up with TRBD2. The sample consisted of whole blood. The TCR comes from an adult who was a healthcare worker with PCR-confirmed SARS-CoV-2 infection or an uninfected control (not recorded which). CDR3 coding DNA: TGCAGTGCTAGACTAGCGGGCAAAAACATTCAGTACTTC. The encoded protein is CSARLAGKNIQYF.